This is a list of T cell receptor beta chains from one sample in a study of T cell responses to AZD1222 COVID-19 vaccine. Assay used: immunoSEQ multiplex PCR; TCRdb lists only in-frame clones, some missing. Of roughly 67,000 clones listed, 88% are singletons. Sequenced material: peripheral blood, taken on day 0 of AZD1222 vaccination. The receptors originated from an adult in good health. The CDR3 runs from the conserved cysteine through the conserved F or W.

v_call	j_call	cdr3_aa
TRBV18	TRBJ2-7	CASSPRREQYF
TRBV19	TRBJ1-5	CASTVTYSNQPQHF
TRBV7-2	TRBJ2-7	CASSLHRSGGYGEQYF
TRBV29-1	TRBJ1-2	CSVEDRGLRSYTF
TRBV21-1	TRBJ1-4	CASSKGRGAGEKLFF
TRBV5-1	TRBJ1-1	CASSLAARGTEAFF
TRBV19	TRBJ1-1	CASSISLNTEAFF
TRBV9	TRBJ1-1	CASSDIGRSSEAFF
TRBV28	TRBJ1-2	CASSPRSGANYGYTF
TRBV24-1	TRBJ1-2	CATSDTNNYGYTF
TRBV10-3	TRBJ1-2	CAIRDPGQSDYGYTF
TRBV29-1	TRBJ1-1	CSVERTGGWTEAFF
TRBV28	TRBJ2-1	CASRPLPGLAGNNEQFF
TRBV6-5	TRBJ2-1	CASSSGITSYNEQFF
TRBV6-1	TRBJ1-5	CASSEGAGNQPQHF
TRBV18	TRBJ2-7	CASSPNRGPYEQYF
TRBV2	TRBJ2-1	CASKEREGRNEQFF
TRBV7-8	TRBJ1-3	CASSFQGSAGNTIYF
TRBV7-2	TRBJ2-2	CASSLEGPTLNTGELFF
TRBV6-2/TRBV6-3	TRBJ1-5	CASSPNFSLYQPQHF
TRBV7-2	TRBJ2-1	CASSLGGSDKFF
TRBV7-2	TRBJ2-6	CASSPRVGGVLTF
TRBV7-6	TRBJ2-7	CASSLIRESHEQYF
TRBV25-1	TRBJ1-3	CASSEVPGQLQGGNTIYF
TRBV28	TRBJ1-5	CASSPGGVGQPQHF
TRBV15	TRBJ1-2	CATSVRQGDSHTF
TRBV11-3	TRBJ1-1	CASSLASPGGVNTEAFF
TRBV28	TRBJ2-2	CASRRSGTGVTGELFF
TRBV30	TRBJ2-3	CAWSAGLTPTDTQYF
TRBV9	TRBJ2-7	CASSVAPGNEQYF
TRBV3-1/TRBV3-2	TRBJ1-1	CASSPRTFSLMNTEAFF
TRBV13	TRBJ1-2	CASSAGGDIYGYTF
TRBV11-3	TRBJ2-1	CASSLGLASSEQFF
TRBV7-6	TRBJ2-7	CASSPGLAGSYEQYF
TRBV6-6	TRBJ2-7	CASSPDGNSYEQYF
TRBV5-6	TRBJ2-5	CASSLLQSETQYF
TRBV29-1	TRBJ1-2	CSVESGLSYGYTF
TRBV11-2	TRBJ2-7	CASSSLGGRSSYEQYF
TRBV4-2	TRBJ1-5	CASSQAGPNQPQHF
TRBV7-6	TRBJ1-1	CASSPRRGFVAFF
TRBV5-1	TRBJ2-3	CASSLEARGSSTDTQYF
TRBV9	TRBJ2-1	CASSVDPGAANEQFF
TRBV27	TRBJ1-6	CASSLSGGHRSNSYNSPLHF
TRBV11-2	TRBJ2-1	CASSLVGFYNEQFF
TRBV2	TRBJ1-1	CASTLQNTEAFF
TRBV14	TRBJ1-1	CASSQGGRMTEAFF
TRBV28	TRBJ1-4	CASSSGGADEKLFF
TRBV10-2	TRBJ1-5	CASSERAGGWIHQPQHF
TRBV19	TRBJ2-1	CASSIWGLGEQFF
TRBV11-2	TRBJ1-4	CASSFLGAGGEKLFF
TRBV9	TRBJ2-1	CASSVERDSYNEQFF
TRBV10-2	TRBJ2-7	CASRVGQGPYEQYF
TRBV15	TRBJ2-2	CATSRIGTGGELFF
TRBV28	TRBJ1-1	CASSAGGMNTEAFF
TRBV4-2	TRBJ2-5	CASSLQGGRETQYF
TRBV28	TRBJ1-6	CASSSIIADRSANNSPLHF
TRBV6-2/TRBV6-3	TRBJ1-6	CASSYSDRRYSPLHF
TRBV5-1	TRBJ2-1	CASSLEAFPERSSYNEQFF
TRBV6-6	TRBJ2-7	CASSEQPYEQYF
TRBV5-4	TRBJ2-3	CASSLPGEGADTQYF